The 8 T cell receptor beta chains below come from one sample, sequenced in a study of blood T cells in healthy people across ages. A second roughly 6 to 12 cycle PCR used barcoded and J-beta primers. One entry per CDR3 protein results from TCRdb running MiXCR on the 5' RACE reads. The sample contains 1.5 million to 2 million distinct CDR3 sequences, 30% to 35% of which appear only once. Sample: blood. The origin of the receptors is a woman under 40 in good health.

A few counts support this clonotype. This chain links TRBV20-1 with TRBJ2-7, with 8 nucleotides matching TRBD1. Losses at the gene ends were 5 bases for V and 2 bases for J; bases not matched to a gene: 8. Germline values: CDR1 DFQATT, CDR2 SNEGSKA (reference sequence). CDR3 length: 14 residues. The CDR3 here is CSAPRTGIAYEQYF. The CDR3, as DNA: TGCAGTGCTCCCAGGACAGGGATCGCCTACGAGCAGTACTTC.

This chain links TRBV6-1 with TRBJ1-1; weak D call: TRBD1 (5 bases). Between the trimmed V and J ends, which lost 6 bases and 3 bases, there was a span of 23 bases. The germline V gene encodes CDR1 MNHNS and CDR2 SASEGT. The CDR3 has 17 residues. CDR3 amino acids: CASRLTRSHRIHTEAFF. DNA of the CDR3: TGTGCCAGCAGACTCACTCGGAGCCACAGGATACACACTGAAGCTTTCTTT.

This clonotype appeared a few times. The rearrangement links TRBV20-1 to TRBJ2-7, with 10 bases matching TRBD1. The V segment lost 0 bases and the J segment 9 bases; nucleotides outside the gene matches: 17. Germline CDR1 and CDR2: DFQATT and SNEGSKA (reference sequence). The length of the CDR3 is 17 residues. CDR3 region: CSARDKILRDRGEVQYF. DNA for the CDR3: TGCAGTGCTAGAGATAAGATCCTCCGGGACAGGGGTGAGGTGCAGTACTTC.

This chain joins TRBV29-1 and TRBJ1-1; D is unresolved. CDR1 and CDR2 from the germline V gene are SQVTM and ANQGSEA. The CDR3 has 13 amino acids. With 4 bases removed from V and 3 bases from J, the gap between germline ends came to 12 bases. CDR3 DNA: TGCAGCGTTGTCTCGGGGAGGCACACTGAAGCTTTCTTT. Amino acid sequence: CSVVSGRHTEAFF.

In nucleotides, the CDR3 is TGCAGTGCTCCGACGGGGCTAGCGGGAAACACCGGGGAGCTGTTTTTT. The encoded protein is CSAPTGLAGNTGELFF. J is TRBJ2-2 and V is TRBV20-1; 9 nucleotides align to TRBD2. This CDR3 is built from 16 residues. Germline V CDR1 and CDR2: DFQATT, SNEGSKA (reference sequence). J lost 2 bases, V lost 5 bases, and 9 bases had no gene match.

In regard to this clonotype: The junction does not match germline at one end; this may be a read error. This chain links TRBV20-1 with TRBJ1-2, with TRBD1 as a possible D gene (5 bases). Per the germline V gene, CDR1 is DFQATT and CDR2 is SNEGSKA (reference sequence). This CDR3 comprises 11 residues. The CDR3 coding sequence is TGCGGTGCTAGTGGGGGGAGGGGCTACACCTTC. It specifies CGASGGRGYTF.

This clonotype was detected once. A much larger clone lies a single base off, so this may be a read error. This chain connects TRBV4-2 to TRBJ2-5, with D possibly TRBD1 on 6 matching bases. Germline values: CDR1 LGHNA, CDR2 YNFKEQ. V dropped 0 bases and J dropped 5 bases, with 22 bases sitting between them. CDR3 length: 18 amino acids. This CDR3 is CASSQDGLVGASGETQYF. Here the CDR3 DNA reads TGTGCCAGCAGCCAAGATGGCCTGGTGGGGGCTTCTGGGGAGACCCAGTACTTC.

This chain uses TRBV20-1 with TRBJ2-1; 11 positions agree with TRBD2. Per the germline V gene, CDR1 is DFQATT and CDR2 is SNEGSKA (reference sequence). V trimming: 3 bases; J trimming: 1 base; junction bases outside the gene matches: 2. This CDR3 comprises 15 residues. The CDR3 DNA reads as TGCAGTGCTAGTAGCGGGAGGGCGTCCTACAATGAGCAGTTCTTC. Its protein is CSASSGRASYNEQFF.